The T cell receptor (beta chain) described here comes from a study of human T cells and chemical hapten exposure. Study details: Small differences in pooled library volume mainly drove the variation in TCR yields per sample.

Each CDR3 protein is one row after TCRdb ran MiXCR on the RACE reads. In the table there are about 120,000 distinct CDR3 sequences, around 11% of which are singletons. This clonotype was observed a handful of times. Sample time point: patch test 3, about 24 weeks after DPC sensitization. The treatment: therapeutic diphenylcyclopropenone sensitization with weekly scalp DPC. Germline values: CDR1 SGHVS, CDR2 FQNEAQ. V was trimmed by 1 base and J by 0 bases, leaving 9 bases between them. The CDR3 contains 16 residues. The chain combines TRBV7-8 with TRBJ2-2, with D uncertain. This sequence was found in a woman in her forties or fifties with alopecia areata. Some clones in this sample may be carry-over from other donors' samples. Specimen: whole blood, collected in connection with sensitization to the hapten diphenylcyclopropenone (DPC). The CDR3 coding sequence is TGTGCCAGCAGCTTAGTACGGAAAACGAACACCGGGGAGCTGTTTTTT. Its protein is CASSLVRKTNTGELFF.